These 21 T cell receptor beta chains share one sample of origin, sequenced in a study of human T cells and chemical hapten exposure. MiXCR, applied by TCRdb to the RACE reads, yields one record per CDR3 protein. The data contain approximately 50,000 distinct CDR3 sequences, roughly 10% of them singletons. As for time point: pre-sensitization, week 0. Treatment in this sample: therapeutic diphenylcyclopropenone sensitization with weekly scalp DPC. The sequencing here drew on whole blood, taken in connection with sensitization to the hapten diphenylcyclopropenone (DPC). All receptors come from a woman in her thirties or forties with alopecia areata. Some clones in this sample may be carry-over from other donors' samples.

The chain combines TRBV2 with TRBJ2-1; 10 bases map to TRBD2. The CDR3 covers 15 residues. The germline V gene encodes CDR1 SNHLY and CDR2 FYNNEI. V dropped 7 bases and J dropped 7; count of bases not matched to a gene: 10. CDR3 protein: CASIRGSGRSNEQFF. As DNA, the CDR3 is TGTGCCAGCATCAGGGGTAGCGGGAGGAGTAATGAGCAGTTCTTC.

This clonotype occurred many times. The V and J genes are TRBV7-9 and TRBJ1-1; weak D call: TRBD1 (6 bases). The CDR3 length is 15 residues. The germline V gene encodes CDR1 SEHNR and CDR2 FQNEAQ (reference sequence). Trimming took 1 base from V and 3 from J, leaving 12 bases between them. In DNA form, the CDR3 reads TGTGCCAGCAGCTTAGGTCTGGGGGCGGACACTGAAGCTTTCTTT. Protein sequence: CASSLGLGADTEAFF.

The table lists this clonotype with a few counts. The genes are TRBV6-5 and TRBJ2-1; 9 nucleotides match TRBD2. The CDR3 sequence is 16 residues long. With V trimmed by 6 bases and J by 0 bases, 6 bases remained unmatched. Germline V gives CDR1 MNHEY, CDR2 SVGAGI. The CDR3 DNA is TGTGCCAGCAGCCGAGCGGGGGGAAGCTCCTACAATGAGCAGTTCTTC. It specifies CASSRAGGSSYNEQFF.

There are a few counts of this clonotype. The gene calls are TRBV6-2 or TRBV6-3 and TRBJ2-6, with D unclear. Germline CDR1 MNHEY, CDR2 SVGEGT. V gave up 2 bases and J gave up 0 bases, with 8 bases separating them. The CDR3 extends over 16 amino acids. Here the CDR3 reads CASSYRALSGANVLTF. As DNA, the CDR3 is TGTGCCAGCAGTTACCGTGCTCTCTCTGGGGCCAACGTCCTGACTTTC.

V is TRBV2 and J is TRBJ2-7, with D possibly matching TRBD2 (5 bases). This CDR3 contains 13 residues. Trimming removed 10 bases from V and 2 bases from J, with 15 bases in between. Germline V lookup: CDR1 SNHLY, CDR2 FYNNEI. CDR3 sequence (DNA): TGTGCCATCACGGCCCGGGGAGCCTACGAGCAGTACTTC. Encoded protein: CAITARGAYEQYF.

This clonotype was seen repeatedly, ten times or more. The rearrangement links TRBV7-9 to TRBJ2-3; D gene uncertain. The CDR3 loop spans 13 amino acids. Germline V lookup: CDR1 SEHNR, CDR2 FQNEAQ (reference sequence). Trimming took off 5 bases at V and 3 bases at J, with 9 bases between the two ends. Here the CDR3 reads CASSPPGTDTQYF. The CDR3, as DNA: TGTGCCAGCAGCCCCCCCGGGACAGATACGCAGTATTTT.

For this clonotype: Since a much larger clone is just one base distant, this may be a read error. In this CDR3 the conserved last residue, phenylalanine or tryptophan, is missing, so a read error is likely. V is TRBV20-1 and J is TRBJ2-3; D gene unclear. Between the trimmed V and J ends, which lost 2 bases and 2 bases, there was a span of 11 bases. The CDR3 sequence is 14 residues long. Germline CDR1 and CDR2: DFQATT and SNEGSKA (reference sequence). The DNA of the CDR3 is TGCAGTGCTAGACTAGGTTTGGACACAGATACGCAGTATATT. It specifies CSARLGLDTDTQYI.

V usage is TRBV7-2 and J usage is TRBJ2-5; 7 positions match TRBD1. The V gene's germline CDR1 is SGHTA and CDR2 FQGNSA. There are 16 residues in the CDR3. V was pared by 7 bases and J by 5 bases, with 16 bases of the junction left unmatched. The CDR3 DNA reads as TGTGCCAGCACCCAACAGGGGTCTCTTACCGTGGAGACCCAGTACTTC. It specifies CASTQQGSLTVETQYF.

This clonotype has only a few counts. The chain has TRBV4-3 and TRBJ1-6; the D is unclear. There are 15 residues in the CDR3. The germline V gene encodes CDR1 LGHNA and CDR2 YSLEER. The ends were cut back, 0 bases at V and 5 bases at J, with 8 bases in the middle. CDR3 in amino acids: CASSQDLADNSPLHF. CDR3 coding DNA: TGCGCCAGCAGCCAAGATTTAGCAGATAATTCACCCCTCCACTTT.

This clonotype has a count of ten or more. The chain joins TRBV7-9 to TRBJ2-1, with TRBD2 matching over 13 bases. Germline V gene lookup returns CDR1 SEHNR and CDR2 FQNEAQ (reference sequence). The CDR3 contains 15 residues. J gave up 8 bases and V 5 bases, and 6 bases lay outside the gene matches. CDR3 nucleotides: TGTGCCAGCAGCCTGACTAGCGGGGGGTTCTATGAGCAGTTCTTC. This sequence encodes CASSLTSGGFYEQFF.

There are many counts of this clonotype. The rearrangement uses TRBV12-3 or TRBV12-4 and TRBJ2-2; no firm D call. This CDR3 has 11 amino acids. With 6 bases removed from V and 9 bases from J, the gap between germline ends came to 8 bases. The CDR3 protein is CASRGGRELFF. In DNA form, the CDR3 reads TGTGCCAGCAGGGGTGGTAGGGAGCTGTTTTTT.

This clonotype was seen many times. This chain connects TRBV7-2 to TRBJ1-4; D is unclear. The CDR3 runs 14 residues. The germline V gene has CDR1 SGHTA and CDR2 FQGNSA. The V end was cut by 2 bases, the J end by 8 bases, with 12 bases between. The CDR3 region is CASSLYTAREKLFF. The CDR3 DNA is TGTGCCAGCAGCTTATACACGGCGAGGGAAAAACTGTTTTTT.

The table lists this clonotype with a few counts. The V and J genes are TRBV4-3 and TRBJ1-4; D may be TRBD1 (6 bases). Germline V gene lookup returns CDR1 LGHNA and CDR2 YSLEER. This CDR3 has 17 amino acids. V was shortened by 4 bases and J by 2 bases, with 17 bases between the two germline ends. For the CDR3, the DNA is TGCGCCAGCAGCCGGTACAGGGATATCCGCACTAATGAAAAACTGTTTTTT. Translation gives CASSRYRDIRTNEKLFF.

This clonotype was observed a few times. In nucleotides, the CDR3 is TGTGCCAGCAGCTTTAAACAGGACGGCTCCGAGCAGTACTTC. Translated: CASSFKQDGSEQYF. V and J are TRBV5-6 and TRBJ2-7; the D gene is possibly TRBD1 (5 bases). The ends were cut back, 2 bases at V and 6 bases at J, with 15 bases in the middle. Germline CDR1 is SGHDT and CDR2 is YYEEEE. This CDR3 comprises 14 residues.

This clonotype was counted many times. This sequence joins TRBV3-1 and TRBJ1-2, with D possibly being TRBD1 (5 bases). The V end lost 4 bases, the J end lost 2 bases, and 17 bases lay between the germline ends. The CDR3 is 16 amino acids. Germline assignment: CDR1 LGHDT and CDR2 YNNKEL (reference sequence). CDR3: CASSRATGTDNYGYTF. Written as DNA, the CDR3 is TGTGCCAGCAGCCGCGCCACCGGGACGGACAACTATGGCTACACCTTC. The full variable domain, with the rest looked up from reference TRBV3-1 and TRBJ1-2, is DTAVSQTPKYLVTQMGNDKSIKCEQNLGHDTMYWYKQDSKKFLKIMFSYNNKELIINETVPNRFSPKSPDKAHLNLHINSLELGDSAVYFCASSRATGTDNYGYTFGSGTRLTVV.

The chain employs TRBV28 and TRBJ2-7; D may be TRBD2 (6 bases). V dropped 7 bases and J dropped 1 base, with 26 bases sitting between them. The CDR3 spans 18 residues. From germline, CDR1 is MDHEN and CDR2 SYDVKM. As DNA, the CDR3 is TGTGCCAGCAACCTTCGGCCCAGCTGGGACTCGGGGTCCTACGAGCAGTACTTC. This sequence encodes CASNLRPSWDSGSYEQYF.

This chain uses TRBV5-4 with TRBJ1-1; a weak D match, TRBD1 (5 bases). Germline V CDR1 and CDR2: SGHNT, YYREEE (reference sequence). The CDR3 loop spans 17 amino acids. V was clipped by 0 bases and J by 1 base, with 16 bases between them. CDR3 nucleotide sequence: TGTGCCAGCAGCTTGGGAGGTAGGGACCGAAGGAACACTGAAGCTTTCTTT. This gives the protein CASSLGGRDRRNTEAFF.

There are a few counts of this clonotype. The chain carries TRBV9 and TRBJ2-7; TRBD1 agrees at 7 bases. The CDR3 covers 16 residues. CDR1 is SGDLS and CDR2 is YYNGEE in the germline V gene. Trimming took 4 bases from V and 3 from J; bases not matched to a gene: 13. CDR3 protein: CASSTGANQVGYEQYF. The CDR3 DNA sequence: TGTGCCAGCAGCACAGGGGCCAACCAGGTCGGCTACGAGCAGTACTTC.

There are a few counts of this clonotype. V usage is TRBV15 and J usage is TRBJ2-2; TRBD2 might be the D (7 bases). Germline V lookup: CDR1 LNHNV, CDR2 YYDKDF (reference sequence). Trimming took off 0 bases at V and 1 base at J, with 18 bases between the two ends. CDR3 length equals 19 residues. The CDR3 loop is CATSRDRPGGQKNTGELFF. The CDR3 DNA is TGTGCCACCAGCAGAGACCGACCCGGGGGGCAAAAGAACACCGGGGAGCTGTTTTTT.

This clonotype was counted between two and nine times. The chain combines TRBV28 with TRBJ2-7, with 10 bases fitting TRBD1. Per germline, CDR1 MDHEN and CDR2 SYDVKM. This CDR3 comprises 17 residues. The ends lost 5 bases at V and 9 bases at J; junction bases unmatched: 19. The DNA for the CDR3 is TGTGCCAGCAGTCCTCCCGGGACAGGGGTCGGGGCCTCGGGGCAGTACTTC. It codes for CASSPPGTGVGASGQYF.

This clonotype was observed many times. J is TRBJ1-1 and V is TRBV2, with D maybe TRBD1 (6 bases). There are 13 residues in the CDR3. V was clipped by 4 bases and J by 1 base, with 7 bases between them. Germline V gives CDR1 SNHLY, CDR2 FYNNEI. The CDR3 region is CASSAQGNTEAFF. The CDR3 region has the DNA TGTGCCAGCAGTGCACAGGGGAACACTGAAGCTTTCTTT.